These 10 T cell receptor beta chains came from one sample sequenced in a study of cytomegalovirus exposure and HLA in healthy donors. The study ran its PCR with 60 Vbeta and 13 Jbeta primers. The table came from immunoSEQ multiplex PCR; TCRdb's copy has only in-frame clones and leaves some out. The data show approximately 170,000 clones, around 75% seen once. Input material: PBMCs. The receptor set was obtained from a male donor in good health and CMV-seronegative.

J is TRBJ2-5 and V is TRBV5-6; the D is unclear. CDR3 length: 11 residues. Trimming removed 3 bases at V and 5 bases at J, with 5 bases between. CDR1 is SGHDT, CDR2 YYEEEE, per germline. In nucleotides, the CDR3 is TGTGCCAGCAGCTCGCAGGAGACCCAGTACTTC. This codes for CASSSQETQYF.

V gene TRBV9 combines with J gene TRBJ2-7; 7 nucleotides match TRBD1. From germline, CDR1 is SGDLS and CDR2 YYNGEE. The V segment lost 0 bases and the J segment 5 bases; nucleotides outside the gene matches: 2. The CDR3 spans 13 residues. For the CDR3, the DNA is TGTGCCAGCAGCGTAGAGGGGGCCCACGAGCAGTACTTC. Residues: CASSVEGAHEQYF.

This clone appeared once. This rearrangement joins TRBV9 to TRBJ2-1; D may be TRBD2 (5 bases). V gave up 0 bases and J gave up 5 bases, with 12 bases separating them. The germline CDR1 and CDR2 sequences are SGDLS and YYNGEE. The CDR3 is 15 amino acids. CDR3 loop: CASSVDGLNNNEQFF. Written as DNA, the CDR3 is TGTGCCAGCAGCGTAGACGGACTCAACAACAATGAGCAGTTCTTC.

This clone was recorded only once. The V gene is TRBV15, the J gene TRBJ1-3; possible D gene TRBD1, 5 bases. V lost 3 bases, J lost 3 bases, and 12 bases lay in between. CDR1 and CDR2 from the germline V gene are LNHNV and YYDKDF (reference sequence). The CDR3 covers 15 residues. This chain's CDR3 is CATSRNRQIGNTIYF. Written as DNA, the CDR3 is TGTGCCACCAGCAGGAACAGGCAAATTGGAAACACCATATATTTT. The full variable domain, its missing parts supplied by reference TRBV15 and TRBJ1-3, is DAMVIQNPRYQVTQFGKPVTLSCSQTLNHNVMYWYQQKSSQAPKLLFHYYDKDFNNEADTPDNFQSRRPNTSFCFLDIRSPGLGDTAMYLCATSRNRQIGNTIYFGEGSWLTVV.

The V and J genes are TRBV19 and TRBJ1-5; perhaps TRBD1 as D (5 bases). CDR3 length: 18 amino acids. Trimming stripped 3 bases from V and 3 bases from J, with 21 bases between. Germline V lookup: CDR1 LNHDA, CDR2 SQIVND (reference sequence). CDR3 region: CASSMIKWRETDNQPQHF. CDR3 DNA: TGTGCCAGTAGTATGATTAAATGGAGAGAGACAGACAATCAGCCCCAGCATTTT.

The V and J genes are TRBV6-5 and TRBJ1-3; 9 bases are shared with TRBD1. Per the germline V gene, CDR1 is MNHEY and CDR2 is SVGAGI. J was trimmed by 8 bases and V by 5 bases; bases with no gene match: 7. This CDR3 contains 14 residues. The CDR3 reads CASSQDRGRDTIYF. The DNA for the CDR3 is TGTGCCAGCAGTCAGGACAGGGGAAGGGACACCATATATTTT.

The chain joins TRBV9 to TRBJ2-3, with 10 bases that match TRBD2. V gave up 3 bases and J gave up 2 bases; unmatched junction bases: 6. The CDR3 has 16 amino acids. Germline V lookup: CDR1 SGDLS, CDR2 YYNGEE. This CDR3 reads CASSAGTSDFTDTQYF. The DNA for the CDR3 is TGTGCCAGCAGCGCCGGGACTAGCGACTTCACAGATACGCAGTATTTT. Using reference TRBV9 and TRBJ2-3 for the parts outside the CDR3, the full variable domain is DSGVTQTPKHLITATGQRVTLRCSPRSGDLSVYWYQQSLDQGLQFLIQYYNGEERAKGNILERFSAQQFPDLHSELNLSSLELGDSALYFCASSAGTSDFTDTQYFGPGTRLTVL.

This clone was seen more than once but under ten times. For the CDR3, the DNA is TGTGCCAGCATCCGGGGGGGAGGAGGCTACACCTTC. It translates to CASIRGGGGYTF. V gene TRBV5-6 combines with J gene TRBJ1-2; D might be TRBD1 (5 bases). This CDR3 is 12 amino acids long. The ends were cut back, 6 bases at V and 8 bases at J, with 14 bases in the middle. The germline CDR1 and CDR2 sequences are SGHDT and YYEEEE. The whole variable domain, remainder taken from reference TRBV5-6 and TRBJ1-2, is DAGVTQSPTHLIKTRGQQVTLRCSPKSGHDTVSWYQQALGQGPQFIFQYYEEEERQRGNFPDRFSGHQFPNYSSELNVNALLLGDSALYLCASIRGGGGYTFGSGTRLTVV.

This clone was seen a handful of times. V gene TRBV9 combines with J gene TRBJ2-3; 13 nucleotides match TRBD2. The CDR3 sequence is 15 residues long. CDR1 and CDR2 from the germline V gene are SGDLS and YYNGEE. J lost 5 bases, V lost 3 bases, and 3 bases had no gene match. The CDR3 sequence: CASSGGLAGVDTQYF. The CDR3 region has the DNA TGTGCCAGCAGCGGTGGACTAGCGGGAGTAGATACGCAGTATTTT.

This clone was observed a few times. This chain uses TRBV5-6 with TRBJ2-2; 7 nucleotides line up with TRBD1. The CDR3 sequence is 17 residues long. V dropped 5 bases and J dropped 0; count of bases not matched to a gene: 10. CDR1 is SGHDT, CDR2 YYEEEE, per germline. CDR3 loop: CASRVTGTASNTGELFF. The CDR3 coding sequence is TGTGCCAGCAGAGTAACCGGGACAGCATCGAACACCGGGGAGCTGTTTTTT.